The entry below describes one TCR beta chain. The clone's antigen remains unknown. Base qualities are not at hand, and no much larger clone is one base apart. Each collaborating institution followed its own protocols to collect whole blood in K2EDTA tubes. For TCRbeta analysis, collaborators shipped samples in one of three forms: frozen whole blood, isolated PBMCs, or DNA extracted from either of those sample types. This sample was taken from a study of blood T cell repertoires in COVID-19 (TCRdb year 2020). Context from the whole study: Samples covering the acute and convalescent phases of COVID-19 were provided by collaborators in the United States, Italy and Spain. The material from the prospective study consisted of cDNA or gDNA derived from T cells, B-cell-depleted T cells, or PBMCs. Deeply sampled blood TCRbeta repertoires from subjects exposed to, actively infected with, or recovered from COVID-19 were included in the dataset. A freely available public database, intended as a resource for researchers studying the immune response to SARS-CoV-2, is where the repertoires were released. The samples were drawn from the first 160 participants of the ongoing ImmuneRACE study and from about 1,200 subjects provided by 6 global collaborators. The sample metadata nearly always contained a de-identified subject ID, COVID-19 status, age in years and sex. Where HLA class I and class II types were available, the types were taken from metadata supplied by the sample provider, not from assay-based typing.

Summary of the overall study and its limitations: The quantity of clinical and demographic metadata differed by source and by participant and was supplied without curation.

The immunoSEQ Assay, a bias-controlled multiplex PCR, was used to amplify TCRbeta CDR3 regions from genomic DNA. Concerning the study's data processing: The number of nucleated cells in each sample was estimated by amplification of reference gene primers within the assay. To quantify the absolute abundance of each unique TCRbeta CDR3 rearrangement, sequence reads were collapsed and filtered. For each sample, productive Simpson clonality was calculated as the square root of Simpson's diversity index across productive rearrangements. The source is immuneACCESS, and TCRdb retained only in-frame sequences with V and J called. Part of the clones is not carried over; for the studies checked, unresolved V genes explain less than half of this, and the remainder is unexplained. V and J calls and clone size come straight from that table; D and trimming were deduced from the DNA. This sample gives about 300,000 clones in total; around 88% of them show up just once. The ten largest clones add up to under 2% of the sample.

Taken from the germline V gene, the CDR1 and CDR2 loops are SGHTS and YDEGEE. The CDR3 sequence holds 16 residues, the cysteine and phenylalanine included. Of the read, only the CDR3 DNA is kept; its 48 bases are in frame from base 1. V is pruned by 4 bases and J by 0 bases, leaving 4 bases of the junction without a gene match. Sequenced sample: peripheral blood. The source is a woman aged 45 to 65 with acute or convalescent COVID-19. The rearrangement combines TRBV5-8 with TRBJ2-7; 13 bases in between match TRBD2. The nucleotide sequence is TGTGCCAGCAGCCGGACTAGCGGGGGCAGCTCCTACGAGCAGTACTTC. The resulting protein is CASSRTSGGSSYEQYF.